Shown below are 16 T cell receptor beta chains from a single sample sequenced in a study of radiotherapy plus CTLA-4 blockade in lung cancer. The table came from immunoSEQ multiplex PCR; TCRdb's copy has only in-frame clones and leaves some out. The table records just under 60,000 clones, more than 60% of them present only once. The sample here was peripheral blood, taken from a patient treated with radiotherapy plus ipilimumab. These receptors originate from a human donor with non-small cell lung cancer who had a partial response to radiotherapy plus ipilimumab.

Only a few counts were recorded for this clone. CDR3 sequence (DNA): TGTGCCAGCAGCTTAGGTATGGGACAGCTTATCTACAATGAGCAGTTCTTC. Translating gives CASSLGMGQLIYNEQFF. The chain couples TRBV7-8 to TRBJ2-1, with 7 bases fitting TRBD1. Germline CDR1 is SGHVS and CDR2 is FQNEAQ. V dropped 1 base and J dropped 3; count of bases not matched to a gene: 9. CDR3 length equals 17 residues.

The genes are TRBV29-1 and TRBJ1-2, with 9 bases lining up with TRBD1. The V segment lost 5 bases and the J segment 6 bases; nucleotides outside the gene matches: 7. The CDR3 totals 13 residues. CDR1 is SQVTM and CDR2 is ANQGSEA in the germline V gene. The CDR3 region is CSVSTGGTHGYTF. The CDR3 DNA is TGCAGCGTTAGCACAGGGGGCACTCATGGCTACACCTTC.

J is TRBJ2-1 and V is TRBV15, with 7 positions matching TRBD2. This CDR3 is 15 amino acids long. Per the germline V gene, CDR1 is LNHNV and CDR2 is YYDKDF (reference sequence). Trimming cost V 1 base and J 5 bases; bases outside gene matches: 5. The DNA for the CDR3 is TGTGCCACCAGCAGAGGGGGGGGACCCAACAATGAGCAGTTCTTC. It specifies CATSRGGGPNNEQFF.

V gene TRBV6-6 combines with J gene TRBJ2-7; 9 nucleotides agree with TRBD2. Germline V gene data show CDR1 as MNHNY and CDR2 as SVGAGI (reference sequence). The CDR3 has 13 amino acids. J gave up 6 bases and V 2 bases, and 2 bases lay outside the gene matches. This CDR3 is CASSYGTSSEQYF. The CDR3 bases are TGTGCCAGCAGTTACGGGACTAGCAGCGAGCAGTACTTC.

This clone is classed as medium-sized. DNA of the CDR3: TGTGCCAGCTCACCAGTAGGGGATGAAAAACTGTTTTTT. Its translation is CASSPVGDEKLFF. The chain carries TRBV18 and TRBJ1-4; D may be TRBD1 (5 bases). The CDR3 has 13 residues. CDR1 is KGHSH, CDR2 LQKENI, per germline. The germline V and J ends were trimmed by 2 bases and 6 bases, with 7 bases remaining between them.

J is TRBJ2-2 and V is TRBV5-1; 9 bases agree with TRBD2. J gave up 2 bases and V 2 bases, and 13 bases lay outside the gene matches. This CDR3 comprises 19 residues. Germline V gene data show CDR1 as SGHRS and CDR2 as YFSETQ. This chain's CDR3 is CASSFPVPSGGPNTGELFF. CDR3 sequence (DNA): TGCGCCAGCAGCTTTCCCGTCCCGAGCGGGGGGCCTAACACCGGGGAGCTGTTTTTT. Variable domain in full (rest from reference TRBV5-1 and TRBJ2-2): KAGVTQTPRYLIKTRGQQVTLSCSPISGHRSVSWYQQTPGQGLQFLFEYFSETQRNKGNFPGRFSGRQFSNSRSEMNVSTLELGDSALYLCASSFPVPSGGPNTGELFFGEGSRLTVL.

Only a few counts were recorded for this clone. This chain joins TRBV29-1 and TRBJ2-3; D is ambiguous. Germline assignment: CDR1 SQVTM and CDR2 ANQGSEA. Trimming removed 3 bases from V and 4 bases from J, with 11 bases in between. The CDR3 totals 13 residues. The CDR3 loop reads CSVEGRDSDTQYF. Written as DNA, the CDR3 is TGCAGCGTTGAGGGCCGAGATTCAGATACGCAGTATTTT.

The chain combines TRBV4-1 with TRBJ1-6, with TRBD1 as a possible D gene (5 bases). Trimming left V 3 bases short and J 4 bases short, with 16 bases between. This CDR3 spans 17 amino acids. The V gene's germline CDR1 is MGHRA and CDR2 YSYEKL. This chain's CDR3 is CASSQSESGDYNSPLHF. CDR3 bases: TGCGCCAGCAGCCAGAGCGAGTCGGGGGATTATAATTCACCCCTCCACTTT.

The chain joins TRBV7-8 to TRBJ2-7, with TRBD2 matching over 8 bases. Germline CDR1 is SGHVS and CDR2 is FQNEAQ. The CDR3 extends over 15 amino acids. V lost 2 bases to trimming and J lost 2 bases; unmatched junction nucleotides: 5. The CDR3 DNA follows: TGTGCCAGCAGCTTATTCAGCGGGGGCCCCTACGAGCAGTACTTC. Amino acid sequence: CASSLFSGGPYEQYF.

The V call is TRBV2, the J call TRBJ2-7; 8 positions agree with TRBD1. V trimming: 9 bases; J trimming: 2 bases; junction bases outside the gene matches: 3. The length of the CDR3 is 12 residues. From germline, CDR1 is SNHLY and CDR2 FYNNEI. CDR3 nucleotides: TGTGCCAGTACGGACAGGGCCTACGAGCAGTACTTC. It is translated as CASTDRAYEQYF.

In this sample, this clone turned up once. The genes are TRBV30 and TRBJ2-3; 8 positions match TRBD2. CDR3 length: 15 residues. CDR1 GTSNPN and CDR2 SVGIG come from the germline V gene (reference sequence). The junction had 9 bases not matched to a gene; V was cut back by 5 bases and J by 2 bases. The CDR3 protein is CAWGSGGGNTDTQYF. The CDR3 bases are TGTGCCTGGGGGTCCGGGGGGGGCAACACAGATACGCAGTATTTT.

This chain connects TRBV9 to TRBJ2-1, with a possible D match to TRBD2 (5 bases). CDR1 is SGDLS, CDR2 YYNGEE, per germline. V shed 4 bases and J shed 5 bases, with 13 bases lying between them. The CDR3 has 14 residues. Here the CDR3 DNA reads TGTGCCAGCAGCCAAGCGGCCAGAAACAATGAGCAGTTCTTC. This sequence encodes CASSQAARNNEQFF.

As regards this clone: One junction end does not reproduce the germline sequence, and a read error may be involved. This chain's CDR3 is CASSLGAGEKLFF. The CDR3 DNA reads TGTGCCAGCAGCTTGGGGGCCGGGGAAAAATTGTTTTTT. V usage is TRBV5-6 and J usage is TRBJ1-4, with D uncertain. Looked up from germline, CDR1 is SGHDT and CDR2 is YYEEEE. The CDR3 has 13 amino acids.

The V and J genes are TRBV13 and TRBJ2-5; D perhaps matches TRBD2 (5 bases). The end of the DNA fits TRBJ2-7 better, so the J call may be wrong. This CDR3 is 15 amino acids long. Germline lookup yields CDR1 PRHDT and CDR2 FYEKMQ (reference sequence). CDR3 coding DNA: TGTGCCAGCAGCCCCCGCACTAGATTCCCCTACGAGCAGTACTTC. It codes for CASSPRTRFPYEQYF.

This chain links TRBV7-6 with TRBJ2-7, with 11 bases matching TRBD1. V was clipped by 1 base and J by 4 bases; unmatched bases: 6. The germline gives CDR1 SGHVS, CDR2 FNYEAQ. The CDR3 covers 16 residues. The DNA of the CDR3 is TGTGCCAGCAGCTTAGGCAAAGGGACAGGGGGTTACGAGCAGTACTTC. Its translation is CASSLGKGTGGYEQYF.

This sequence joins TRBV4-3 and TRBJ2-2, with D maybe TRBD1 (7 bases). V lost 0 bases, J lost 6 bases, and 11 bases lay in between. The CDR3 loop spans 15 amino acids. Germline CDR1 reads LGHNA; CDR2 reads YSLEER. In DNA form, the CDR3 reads TGCGCCAGCAGCCAAGAAGGAGGGGGCCCCGGGGAGCTGTTTTTT. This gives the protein CASSQEGGGPGELFF.